These 9 T cell receptor beta chains came from one sample sequenced in a study of cytomegalovirus exposure and HLA in healthy donors. The study ran its PCR with 60 Vbeta and 13 Jbeta primers. Profiling relied on immunoSEQ multiplex PCR, and the TCRdb table lists in-frame clones only, not all of them. The table has around 99,000 clones, more than 70% seen once. Source material: PBMCs. The receptors stem from a man aged 25 to 40 in good health and CMV-seronegative.

In its sample, this clone was seen a few times. This chain uses TRBV7-9 with TRBJ2-7; a possible D gene is TRBD1 (5 bases). V lost 4 bases and J lost 0, with 13 bases in between. This CDR3 has 15 residues. CDR1 is SEHNR, CDR2 FQNEAQ, per germline (reference sequence). The CDR3 DNA follows: TGTGCCAGCAGCTCTACTTTAGGGGACTCCTACGAGCAGTACTTC. It yields the protein CASSSTLGDSYEQYF.

This clone was counted between two and nine times. The J gene is TRBJ2-1, the V gene TRBV5-1; 7 bases are shared with TRBD2. The V gene's germline CDR1 is SGHRS and CDR2 YFSETQ. The CDR3 is 18 amino acids. The ends lost 4 bases at V and 2 bases at J; junction bases unmatched: 15. CDR3 region: CASSTLGPGGGAYNEQFF. For the CDR3, the DNA is TGCGCCAGCAGCACACTGGGGCCGGGGGGAGGTGCCTACAATGAGCAGTTCTTC.

The chain couples TRBV29-1 to TRBJ2-7; possibly TRBD1 for D (5 bases). The CDR3 is 14 amino acids. The germline gives CDR1 SQVTM, CDR2 ANQGSEA. The V gene lost 4 bases and the J gene lost 3 bases, with 16 bases spanning the gap. CDR3 DNA: TGCAGCGTTGTTCGGTCAGGGTATGACTACGAGCAGTACTTC. Translating it yields CSVVRSGYDYEQYF.

V and J are TRBV6-5 and TRBJ2-5; tentative D call: TRBD1 (5 bases). Trimming pared 6 bases from V and 0 bases from J, leaving 14 bases between. CDR3 length: 15 residues. The germline CDR1 and CDR2 sequences are MNHEY and SVGAGI. CDR3 DNA sequence: TGTGCCAGCAGATTTGTGACAGACTACCAAGAGACCCAGTACTTC. Translated, it gives CASRFVTDYQETQYF.

The chain uses TRBV2 and TRBJ1-2, with a tentative D call TRBD1 (5 bases). CDR1 is SNHLY, CDR2 FYNNEI, per germline. This CDR3 has 12 residues. Between the trimmed V and J ends, which lost 2 bases and 10 bases, there was a span of 11 bases. The CDR3 region is CASSEQGRAYTF. DNA for the CDR3: TGTGCCAGCAGTGAACAGGGCCGCGCCTACACCTTC. Full variable domain (rest looked up from reference TRBV2 and TRBJ1-2): EPEVTQTPSHQVTQMGQEVILRCVPISNHLYFYWYRQILGQKVEFLVSFYNNEISEKSEIFDDQFSVERPDGSNFTLKIRSTKLEDSAMYFCASSEQGRAYTFGSGTRLTVV.

The J gene is TRBJ1-1, the V gene TRBV5-1; D call uncertain. Trimming shortened V by 5 bases and J by 1 base, and 12 bases separated the two germline ends. CDR1 and CDR2 from the germline V gene are SGHRS and YFSETQ. The CDR3 covers 14 residues. The CDR3 sequence is CASRSGGENTEAFF. CDR3 nucleotides: TGCGCCAGCAGGAGTGGAGGCGAGAACACTGAAGCTTTCTTT.

This sequence joins TRBV19 and TRBJ2-3; 7 nucleotides match TRBD1. The CDR3 covers 16 residues. With 6 bases clipped from V and 2 bases from J, the junction kept 11 bases outside the gene matches. Germline V CDR1 and CDR2: LNHDA, SQIVND (reference sequence). This CDR3 reads CASSQTGFGNTDTQYF. For the CDR3, the DNA is TGTGCCAGTAGCCAGACAGGGTTCGGGAACACAGATACGCAGTATTTT.

The rearrangement uses TRBV7-3 and TRBJ2-3; 11 bases map to TRBD2. The CDR3 loop spans 16 amino acids. V shed 5 bases, J shed 3 bases, and the junction held 7 bases outside the gene matches. In germline, CDR1 is SGHTA, CDR2 FQGTGA. The chain's CDR3 is CASSLGTSGPTDTQYF. The CDR3 DNA reads TGTGCCAGCAGCCTCGGGACTAGCGGCCCAACAGATACGCAGTATTTT.

The V gene is TRBV7-3, the J gene TRBJ2-5; TRBD1 matches at 7 bases. The J segment lost 2 bases and the V segment lost 5 bases, leaving 2 bases of the junction unmatched. The CDR3 runs 13 residues. CDR1 and CDR2 from the germline V gene are SGHTA and FQGTGA. CDR3: CASSRGQQETQYF. CDR3 sequence (DNA): TGTGCCAGCAGCAGGGGACAGCAAGAGACCCAGTACTTC.